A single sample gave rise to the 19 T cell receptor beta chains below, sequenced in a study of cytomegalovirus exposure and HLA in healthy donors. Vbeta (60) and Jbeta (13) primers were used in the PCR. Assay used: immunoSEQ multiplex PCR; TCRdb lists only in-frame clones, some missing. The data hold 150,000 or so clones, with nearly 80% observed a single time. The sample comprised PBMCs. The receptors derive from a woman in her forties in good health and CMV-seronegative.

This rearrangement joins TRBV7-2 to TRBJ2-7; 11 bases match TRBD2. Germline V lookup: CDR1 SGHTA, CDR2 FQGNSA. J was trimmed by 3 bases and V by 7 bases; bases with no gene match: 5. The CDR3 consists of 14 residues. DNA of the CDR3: TGTGCCAGCAACACCGGGACTAGCGGCTACGAGCAGTACTTC. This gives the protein CASNTGTSGYEQYF. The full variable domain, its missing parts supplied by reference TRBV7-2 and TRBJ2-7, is GAGVSQSPSNKVTEKGKDVELRCDPISGHTALYWYRQSLGQGLEFLIYFQGNSAPDKSGLPSDRFSAERTGGSVSTLTIQRTQQEDSAVYLCASNTGTSGYEQYFGPGTRLTVT.

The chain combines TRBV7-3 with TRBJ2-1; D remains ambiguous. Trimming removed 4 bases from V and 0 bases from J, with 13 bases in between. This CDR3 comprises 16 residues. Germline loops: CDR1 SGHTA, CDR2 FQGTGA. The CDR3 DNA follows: TGTGCCAGCAGCTCCTTACCAATCAGCTCCTACAATGAGCAGTTCTTC. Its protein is CASSSLPISSYNEQFF.

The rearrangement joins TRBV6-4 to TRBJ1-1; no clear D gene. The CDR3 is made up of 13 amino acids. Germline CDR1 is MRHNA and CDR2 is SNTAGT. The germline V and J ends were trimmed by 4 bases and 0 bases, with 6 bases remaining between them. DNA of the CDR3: TGTGCCAGCAGTGGAGGAATGAACACTGAAGCTTTCTTT. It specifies CASSGGMNTEAFF.

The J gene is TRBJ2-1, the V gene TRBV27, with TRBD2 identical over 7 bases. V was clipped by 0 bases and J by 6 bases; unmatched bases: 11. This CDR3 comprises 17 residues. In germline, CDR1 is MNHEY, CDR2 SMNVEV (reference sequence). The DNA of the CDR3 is TGTGCCAGCAGTTTATCGGGCCGTGGGACTATCCCCAATGAGCAGTTCTTC. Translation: CASSLSGRGTIPNEQFF.

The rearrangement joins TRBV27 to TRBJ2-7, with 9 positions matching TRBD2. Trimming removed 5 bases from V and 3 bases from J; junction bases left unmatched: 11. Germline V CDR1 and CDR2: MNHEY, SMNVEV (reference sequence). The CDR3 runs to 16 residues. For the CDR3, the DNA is TGTGCCAGCAGTCCACATCCCGGGACTAGCAGCTACGAGCAGTACTTC. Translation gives CASSPHPGTSSYEQYF.

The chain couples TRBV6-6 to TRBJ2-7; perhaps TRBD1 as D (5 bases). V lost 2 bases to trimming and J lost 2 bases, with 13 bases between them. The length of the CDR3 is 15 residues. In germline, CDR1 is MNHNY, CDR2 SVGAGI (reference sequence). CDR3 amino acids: CASSYPPQVAYEQYF. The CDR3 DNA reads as TGTGCCAGCAGTTACCCACCACAGGTAGCCTACGAGCAGTACTTC.

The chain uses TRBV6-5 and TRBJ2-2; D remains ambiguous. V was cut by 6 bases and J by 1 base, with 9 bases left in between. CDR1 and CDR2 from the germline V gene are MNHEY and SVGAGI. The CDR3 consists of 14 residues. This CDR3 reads CASSRGGNTGELFF. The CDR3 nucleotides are TGTGCCAGCAGCCGTGGCGGGAACACCGGGGAGCTGTTTTTT.

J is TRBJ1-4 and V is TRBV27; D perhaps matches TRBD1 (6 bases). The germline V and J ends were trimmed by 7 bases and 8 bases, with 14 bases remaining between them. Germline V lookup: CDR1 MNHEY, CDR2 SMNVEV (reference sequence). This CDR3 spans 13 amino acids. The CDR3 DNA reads TGTGCCAGCACGGACAGATTTAGGGAAAAACTGTTTTTT. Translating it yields CASTDRFREKLFF.

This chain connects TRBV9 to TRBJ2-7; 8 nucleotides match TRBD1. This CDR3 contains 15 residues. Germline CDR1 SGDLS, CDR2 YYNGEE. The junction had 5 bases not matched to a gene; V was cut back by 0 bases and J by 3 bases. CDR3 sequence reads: CASSVGGQDVYEQYF. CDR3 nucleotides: TGTGCCAGCAGCGTAGGGGGACAGGACGTCTACGAGCAGTACTTC.

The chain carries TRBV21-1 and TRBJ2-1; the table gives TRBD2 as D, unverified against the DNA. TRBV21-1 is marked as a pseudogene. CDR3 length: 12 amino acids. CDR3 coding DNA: TGTGCCAGCAGCAATCCCCGGAATGAGCAGTTCTTC. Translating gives CASSNPRNEQFF.

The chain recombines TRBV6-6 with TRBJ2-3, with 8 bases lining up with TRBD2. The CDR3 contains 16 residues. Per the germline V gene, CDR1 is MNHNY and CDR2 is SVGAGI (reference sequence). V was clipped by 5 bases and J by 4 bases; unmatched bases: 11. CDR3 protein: CASSPVLAGGSDTQYF. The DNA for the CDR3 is TGTGCCAGCAGTCCGGTTCTGGCGGGAGGTTCAGATACGCAGTATTTT.

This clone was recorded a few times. The CDR3 DNA follows: TGTGCCACCACAAGTGGGCGAAGACCTAGCACAGATACGCAGTATTTT. The encoded protein is CATTSGRRPSTDTQYF. The chain employs TRBV28 and TRBJ2-3; D remains unclear. The germline CDR1 and CDR2 sequences are MDHEN and SYDVKM. The CDR3 length is 16 residues. The V end was cut by 10 bases, the J end by 0 bases, with 20 bases between.

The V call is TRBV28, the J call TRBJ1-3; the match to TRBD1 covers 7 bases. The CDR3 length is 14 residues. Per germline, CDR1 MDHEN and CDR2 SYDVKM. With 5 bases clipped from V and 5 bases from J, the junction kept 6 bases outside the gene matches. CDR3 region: CASSATGRRNTIYF. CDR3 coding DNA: TGTGCCAGCAGTGCGACAGGGAGAAGAAACACCATATATTTT.

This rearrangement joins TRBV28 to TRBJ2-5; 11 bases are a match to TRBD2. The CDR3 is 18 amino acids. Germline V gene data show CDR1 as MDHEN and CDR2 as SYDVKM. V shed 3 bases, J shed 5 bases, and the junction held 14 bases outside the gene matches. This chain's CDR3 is CASSFQGQLAGGSETQYF. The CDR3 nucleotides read TGTGCCAGCAGTTTTCAGGGTCAGCTAGCGGGAGGTAGTGAGACCCAGTACTTC.

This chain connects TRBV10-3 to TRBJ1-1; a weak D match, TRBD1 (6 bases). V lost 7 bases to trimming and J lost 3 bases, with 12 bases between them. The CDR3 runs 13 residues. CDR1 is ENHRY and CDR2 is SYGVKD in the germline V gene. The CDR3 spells CAITRTADTEAFF. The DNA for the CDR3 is TGTGCCATCACCCGGACAGCAGACACTGAAGCTTTCTTT.

This CDR3 reads CASSHGGDLSSYEQYF. CDR3 bases: TGTGCCAGCAGTCACGGCGGGGACCTCAGCTCCTACGAGCAGTACTTC. V usage is TRBV6-6 and J usage is TRBJ2-7, with a possible D match to TRBD2 (6 bases). Trimming took off 5 bases at V and 0 bases at J, with 17 bases between the two ends. CDR3 length equals 16 residues. The V gene's germline CDR1 is MNHNY and CDR2 SVGAGI (reference sequence).

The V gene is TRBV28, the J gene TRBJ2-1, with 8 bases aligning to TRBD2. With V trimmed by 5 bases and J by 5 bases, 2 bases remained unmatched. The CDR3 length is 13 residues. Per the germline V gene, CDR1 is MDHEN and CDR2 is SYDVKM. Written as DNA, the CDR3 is TGTGCCAGCAGTGTGGGACTAGACAATGAGCAGTTCTTC. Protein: CASSVGLDNEQFF.

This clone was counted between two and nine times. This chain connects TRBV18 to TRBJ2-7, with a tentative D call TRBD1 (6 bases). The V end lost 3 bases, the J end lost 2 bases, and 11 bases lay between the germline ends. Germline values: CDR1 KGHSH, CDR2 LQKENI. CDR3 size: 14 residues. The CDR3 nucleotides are TGTGCCAGCTCACCCCTGGACAGCACCTACGAGCAGTACTTC. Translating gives CASSPLDSTYEQYF.

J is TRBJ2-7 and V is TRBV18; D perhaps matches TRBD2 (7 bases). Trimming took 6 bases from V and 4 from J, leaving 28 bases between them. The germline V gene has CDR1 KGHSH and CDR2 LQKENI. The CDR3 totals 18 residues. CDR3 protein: CASSQRPPGEGPGYEQYF. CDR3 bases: TGTGCCAGCTCTCAGAGGCCTCCAGGGGAGGGACCTGGGTACGAGCAGTACTTC.